Listed here is a single T cell receptor (beta chain). Its antigen is currently unknown. This CDR3 region has 16 residues. Germline V gene data show CDR1 as GTSNPN and CDR2 as SVGIG (reference sequence). This sample was included in a study of T cells expressing NK-cell markers. Overall study: HCMV serostatus: most of the eight sequenced donors positive, one negative.

TCRdb reprocessed the 5' RACE reads; each CDR3 protein has one entry and no DNA is given. The ten most abundant clones cover around 3.3% of a sample with 550,000 to 600,000 distinct CDR3 sequences. Points from the study as a whole: Roughly 6 donors had dominant NKG2C+ clonotypes that comprised about 1.0-7.0% of their CD8+ T cells.

The sample comprised blood T cells: a sorted CD56 or NKG2C T cell subset, CD4+ or CD8+ T cells, or bulk PBMC T cells (not recorded which). The sequence derives from a young man in good health. The chain uses TRBV30 and TRBJ2-1; absent DNA, TCRdb's TRBD1 call cannot be checked. The CDR3 loop is CAWSVPVPSGSTEQFF.